The sequence of this TCR beta chain was determined in a study of cytomegalovirus exposure and HLA in healthy donors. Vbeta (60) and Jbeta (13) primers were used in the PCR. TCRdb's copy holds only in-frame clones and misses some; the assay was immunoSEQ multiplex PCR. This table has more than 60,000 clones, 60% to 80% appearing once. This CDR3 is 16 amino acids long. From germline, CDR1 is LGHNA and CDR2 YNFKEQ. J gave up 5 bases and V 1 base, and 9 bases lay outside the gene matches. To note about this clone: Its antigen is unknown.

General observations from the study: Solely CMV serostatus was available to characterize immune exposure. When analyzed later, a missense DCLRE1C variant was found to be linked to TCR beta V- and J-gene trimming. HLA alleles were associated with around 17,000 TCR beta sequences in a later analysis at 0.05 false discovery rate.

Healthy bone marrow donors made up the cohort. What was sequenced was PBMCs. The chain carries TRBV4-2 and TRBJ1-2, with 8 bases that match TRBD1. This clonotype was obtained from a male donor in good health and CMV-seropositive. DNA for the CDR3: TGTGCCAGCAGCCAAGTCGGGCAGGGGGCGCGTTATGGCTACACCTTC. It codes for CASSQVGQGARYGYTF.